This T cell receptor (beta chain) was sequenced during a study of cytomegalovirus exposure and HLA in healthy donors (dated by TCRdb to 2017 to 2019). Study-wide context: In an earlier analysis of roughly 590 of the donors, roughly 300 Gb of sequence data and 90 million to 130 million unique TCR beta sequences from about 179 million T cells were reported. On average, over 200,000 unique TCR beta nucleotide sequences were sequenced per donor among roughly 430 genotyped donors of the cohort, with roughly 18% of those sequences being non-productive. High-throughput TCR immunosequencing, statistical association of individual TCRs with disease status, and machine learning were combined to predict cytomegalovirus infection status. The study used immunosequencing to profile the T cell repertoires of some 600 subjects and linked those repertoires to cytomegalovirus serostatus. A later genetic analysis used genome-wide SNP genotypes for about 65% of the 666 donors, treating that subset as a discovery cohort. Typing coverage varied by locus: roughly 620-630 donors for A, B, C, DRB1 and DQB1; approximately 500 for DQA1; 600 to 610 for DPA1; 450 to 480 for DPB1. Donor age, sex, ethnicity and CMV serostatus were collected together with the repertoire data. An earlier analysis of several hundred of the donors applied high-throughput TCR beta sequencing to assess whether each TCR beta V gene segment acted as functional or pseudogenic. Several DR-DQ haplotypes were treated as single units for association and clustering because of strong linkage in the cohort. HLA typing included class I and class II loci at four-digit resolution. All discovery cohort repertoires had been generated on a single sequencing platform. Among the roughly 390 genotyped donors, roughly 80% belonged to the genetic ancestry cluster associated with self-reported Caucasian donors. About 330 gigabases of sequencing data and roughly 80 million unique TCR sequences made up an early release that covered approximately 650 HLA-typed donors. In a later analysis, previously published TCR beta repertoires from several hundred donors were re-analyzed and high-resolution HLA genotyping was added so that TCR occurrence patterns could be studied. Rather than using new phenotypic data, the later analysis identified candidate immune exposures from TCR beta sequences and from how often those sequences occurred across donors. The study was designed to test whether signatures of past pathogen exposure could be identified by cataloging public T cell receptors. Along with the roughly 670-subject first cohort, a separate validation cohort of some 130 different subjects was used.

Library prep was done by the immunoSEQ multiplex PCR assay. A mixture of 60 forward primers for TCR Vbeta segments and 13 reverse primers for TCR Jbeta segments was used in the multiplex PCR. A multiplex PCR assay on genomic DNA amplified the CDR3 region of rearranged TCR beta genes. The amplified TCR beta libraries were sequenced on the Illumina HiSeq System as 87-base-pair reads. Regarding the original processing steps: Across the 670 or so repertoires, a later analysis counted roughly 77 million unique TCR beta chains, approximately 12 million of which were shared by at least two donors. To remove PCR and sequencing errors, raw reads were error-corrected and collapsed into unique sequences using a nearest-neighbor algorithm that merged closely related sequences. Alignment of CDR3 sequences to IMGT reference sequences was used to assign V, D and J gene segments. For a sequence to be retained, at least a six-nucleotide match to both a V gene segment and a J gene segment was required. A rearrangement counted as productive if the CDR3 had no stop codons and remained in frame with V and J, and every other rearrangement counted as non-productive. Following IMGT convention, CDR3 was defined as the stretch from the second conserved V-encoded cysteine to the conserved J-encoded phenylalanine. The earlier analysis of roughly 590 of the donors excluded sequences that lacked an unambiguous match to a single V gene segment. In an earlier analysis of 587 of the donors, a V segment was called functional when productive rearrangements were above 56.7%, and segregating when the standard deviation between donors exceeded 5%. A statistical classification framework was developed to diagnose cytomegalovirus status using the catalog of TCR beta chain sequences. In a later analysis, V and J genes were assigned by comparing TCR nucleotide sequences against IMGT/GENE-DB human TR gene sequences. In a later analysis, CDR3 sequences and most-parsimonious VDJ recombination scenarios were assigned using the TCRdist pipeline. A later analysis defined each TCR beta chain by its CDR3 amino acid sequence plus V-gene family, and excluded reads lacking a unique V-gene family. In a later analysis, fewer than 600 highly shared, low-generation-probability nucleotide sequences were removed to address suspected cross-contamination and a sequencing artifact. In a later analysis, a clonal expansion index was calculated for each public chain from normalized within-repertoire ranks of inferred template counts. Generation probabilities in a later analysis came from a VDJ recombination model fitted to out-of-frame rearrangements, and those results were checked against IGoR. In a later analysis, TCR-TCR, TCR-HLA and TCR-CMV co-occurrence was scored with hypergeometric tests, and a repertoire-size bias correction was applied to TCR pairs. False discovery rates were estimated in a later analysis by permuting HLA or CMV assignments 20 times. In a later analysis, co-occurring TCRs were grouped using DBSCAN, with TCRdist sequence similarity added in when clustering inside HLA-allele-positive subsets. Co-occurrence clustering excluded repertoires with fewer than 30,000 or more than 120,000 public chains, plus five with anomalous nucleotide sharing. Held by TCRdb, this immuneACCESS table contains in-frame sequences only and omits some clones. Under half of the omission traces to an unresolved V gene where checked; the cause of the rest is unknown. From that table come the V and J calls and clone size; the DNA was used to work out D and trimming. The sample contains about 170,000 clones, 80% to 85% of them found a single time. Around 0.37% of the sample rests with the top ten.

V is shortened by 0 bases, J by 3 bases, and the region joining them spans 13 bases. Inclusive of the bounding cysteine and phenylalanine, the CDR3 is 15 residues long. Kept here is only the CDR3 DNA, which spans 45 bases and is read in frame from base 1. CDR1 and CDR2 (SGHDT, YYEEEE) derive from the germline V gene. Results the study describes overall, beyond this receptor: According to a later analysis, parvovirus B19, influenza, CMV and Epstein-Barr virus appeared linked to several top co-occurrence clusters. A further reported finding was that TCR beta sequences accurately predicted the HLA-A and HLA-B alleles for most subjects in the first cohort. An earlier analysis of around 500 of the donors showed that most TCR beta V segments appeared in productive rearrangements either about 87% or about 30% of the time, which broadly matched IMGT annotations. CMV serostatus was the only immune exposure information available for the cohort. Because the 87-base-pair reads could not distinguish some IMGT-functional V segments, including TRBV6-2 and TRBV6-3, those segments were excluded. In this cohort, only TCR beta chains were sequenced, and detectable features were limited by the absence of alpha or paired-chain data. Cytomegalovirus status was reported to be diagnosed by the classifier with high specificity and sensitivity in both the original and validation cohorts. A cluster of highly shared sequence variants was judged likely to be a technical artifact of the sequencing pipeline. Most TCR sequences were seen in very few donors, while some public TCRs were found in many individuals. In vitro tests confirmed that a few of the cytomegalovirus-associated TCR beta chains recognize cytomegalovirus antigens. Correlated functional status among segregating V segments might reflect linkage disequilibrium, but an unknown experimental factor could not be ruled out. According to a later analysis, TCR association rates differed among HLA loci, with DRB1 alleles showing the most associated TCRs and HLA-C alleles showing the fewest. Compared with equally common non-associated chains, HLA-associated TCR beta chains in a later analysis were more clonally expanded and had lower generation probabilities. The study listed approximately 150 TCR beta chains as associated with cytomegalovirus. Presence/absence analyses assumed roughly uniform sequencing depth across donors, an assumption that may not hold. Because counts were too low, approximately 15 rarely observed V segments, including chromosome 9 orphons, were excluded from the earlier analysis of several hundred of the donors. In a later analysis, some 17,000 TCR beta sequences were associated with specific HLA alleles at a false discovery rate of 0.05. Compared with the roughly 720-donor mean, donors in an Asian-associated ancestry cluster had fewer N-insertions in productive TCRs, according to a later genetic analysis. Because HLA typing was unavailable for some donors at each locus, only the typed subset was used in association tests. According to a later analysis, most CMV-associated TCR beta chains appeared to be HLA-restricted, and the HLA associations seemed to be driven largely by CMV exposure. The authors suggested that the approach could potentially be extended to other disease states and immunological phenotypes. In a later genetic analysis, a missense DCLRE1C variant was associated with V-gene and J-gene trimming of TCR beta chains, and the association was replicated in an independent cohort. Assigning TCR associations to individual alleles was difficult when HLA alleles, especially DR and DQ, strongly co-occurred.

Of note for this clone: The specificity of this receptor is unknown. No base-level quality is on record; no much larger clone is a single base apart.

In total, around 600 healthy bone marrow donors made up the cohort. All cohort members were sampled while nominally healthy, although unrecorded immune exposures were likely present. The donor tested CMV seronegative, placing the donor among the approximately 400 seronegative members of the cohort. A peripheral blood sample was provided by each donor, and peripheral blood mononuclear cells were used for TCR beta sequencing. Genomic DNA extraction from the blood cell samples was performed with the Qiagen DNeasy Blood Extraction Kit. Sequenced material: PBMCs. This TCR was recovered from a boy aged 2 to 10 in good health and CMV-seronegative. The receptor chain draws on TRBV5-6 and TRBJ2-7; no confident D gene assignment can be made. The sequenced DNA is TGTGCCAGCAGCTTGGATCCAAGACCTAGCTACGAGCAGTACTTC. Its translation reads: CASSLDPRPSYEQYF. The entire variable domain, with the stretches around the CDR3 drawn from the reference TRBV5-6 and TRBJ2-7 proteins, is DAGVTQSPTHLIKTRGQQVTLRCSPKSGHDTVSWYQQALGQGPQFIFQYYEEEERQRGNFPDRFSGHQFPNYSSELNVNALLLGDSALYLCASSLDPRPSYEQYFGPGTRLTVT.